This is a list of T cell receptor beta chains from one sample in a study of beta chain features in type 1 diabetes. This table comes from immunoSEQ multiplex PCR, and its TCRdb copy is limited to in-frame clones, with some not included. The repertoire holds around 430,000 clones, with approximately 31% as singletons. Input material: naive CD4+ T cells from blood. All receptors come from a man between 18 and 35 years old in good health. Each CDR3 is given with its conserved first and last residue. The D gene is left open where the match is weak. Only some rows state a clone size, as once, few, many or a class for expanded clones.

j_gene | d_gene | v_gene | abundance | CDR3nt | CDR3aa
TRBJ2-2 | - | TRBV30 | few | TGTGCCTGGAAGTCGCCTCCGGGGGAGCTGTTTTTT | CAWKSPPGELFF
TRBJ1-1 | - | TRBV7-6 | - | TGTGCCAGCAGCTTCGATGAGAACACTGAAGCTTTCTTT | CASSFDENTEAFF
TRBJ1-2 | TRBD1 | TRBV7-2 | few | TGTGCCAGCAGCTCCAATGCCTGGACAGGAGCGTATGGCTACACCTTC | CASSSNAWTGAYGYTF
TRBJ2-5 | TRBD1 | TRBV19 | once | TGTGCCAGTAGTGTCAGACAGGGGGCCCGCCAAGAGACCCAGTACTTC | CASSVRQGARQETQYF
TRBJ1-2 | - | TRBV6-5 | - | TGTGCCAGCATAGGCTTCGGGACGAAGCTATATGGCTACACCTTC | CASIGFGTKLYGYTF
TRBJ2-7 | - | TRBV30 | - | TGTGCCTGGAGTGGGGGCCACGAGCAGTACTTC | CAWSGGHEQYF
TRBJ1-2 | TRBD1 | TRBV29-1 | - | TGCAGCGTCGGACAGGGGATCGACTATGGCTACACCTTC | CSVGQGIDYGYTF
TRBJ1-1 | - | TRBV30 | few | TGTGCCTGGAGTGTAGGGAACACTGAAGCTTTCTTT | CAWSVGNTEAFF
TRBJ2-2 | - | TRBV30 | - | TGTGCCTGGGGCAGCGTCTCAAACACCGGGGAGCTGTTTTTT | CAWGSVSNTGELFF
TRBJ2-1 | - | TRBV30 | few | TGTGCCTGGAGTAGACTGATGAGGGGCAATGAGCAGTTCTTC | CAWSRLMRGNEQFF
TRBJ1-3 | - | TRBV7-9 | - | TGTGCCAGCAGCCGAATACAAGGTGGAAACACCATATATTTT | CASSRIQGGNTIYF
TRBJ2-7 | TRBD2 | TRBV29-1 | - | TGCAGCGCGGAGCGGCGGGAGGGCCCCAGGAACGAGCAGTACTTC | CSAERREGPRNEQYF
TRBJ2-7 | TRBD2 | TRBV4-3 | few | TGCGCCAGCAAGACTAGCGGGAGTAGCGAGCAGTACTTC | CASKTSGSSEQYF
TRBJ2-7 | - | TRBV4-1 | - | TGCGCCAGCAGCCAAGGTGTGACGGACACCTACGAGCAGTACTTC | CASSQGVTDTYEQYF
TRBJ2-7 | - | TRBV18 | few | TGTGCCAGCTCACCCGGGTTTTCCTACGAGCAGTACTTC | CASSPGFSYEQYF
TRBJ2-5 | - | TRBV7-8 | - | TGTGCCAGCAGCTTAGCAGGGGAGCGGGAGACCCAGTACTTC | CASSLAGERETQYF
TRBJ2-7 | TRBD1 | TRBV25-1 | few | TGTGCCAGCACCAAGGGACAGGGCTACGAGCAGTACTTC | CASTKGQGYEQYF
TRBJ2-1 | TRBD2 | TRBV29-1 | few | TGCAGCGTTCCCGACCCGTTTCAGCGGGAGGTGGGTGAGCAGTTCTTC | CSVPDPFQREVGEQFF
TRBJ2-5 | - | TRBV27 | - | TGTGCCAGCAGTCCAAACGCTGAGACCCAGTACTTC | CASSPNAETQYF
TRBJ2-7 | TRBD2 | TRBV30 | few | TGTGCCTGGAGCGTTACTAGCGGGAGACGTGGCGAGCAGTACTTC | CAWSVTSGRRGEQYF
TRBJ2-3 | - | TRBV7-9 | few | TGTGCCAGCAGCTACCCGAGTGATACGCAGTATTTT | CASSYPSDTQYF
TRBJ2-2 | TRBD1 | TRBV15 | - | TGTGCCACCAGCAATAGACAGGGAGCGAACACCGGGGAGCTGTTTTTT | CATSNRQGANTGELFF
TRBJ2-7 | - | TRBV30 | few | TGTGCCTGGAGTTTCACTGCCTACGAGCAGTACTTC | CAWSFTAYEQYF
TRBJ1-1 | TRBD1 | TRBV30 | - | TGTGCCTGGAGGCTTACAACAGGGGGTTGGATGAACACTGAAGCTTTCTTT | CAWRLTTGGWMNTEAFF
TRBJ1-1 | - | TRBV30 | - | TGTGCCTGGAACCCCGGGAGCACTGAAGCTTTCTTT | CAWNPGSTEAFF
TRBJ2-5 | - | TRBV28 | - | TGTGCCAGCAGTTTTGCAGAGACCCAGTACTTC | CASSFAETQYF
TRBJ2-6 | - | TRBV28 | - | TGTGCCAGCACCAGGGGCTACTCTGGGGCCAACGTCCTGACTTTC | CASTRGYSGANVLTF
TRBJ2-1 | TRBD2 | TRBV19 | - | TGTGCCAGTAGCAGAATGGCTAGCGGGAGCAATGAGCAGTTCTTC | CASSRMASGSNEQFF
TRBJ2-3 | TRBD2 | TRBV6-6 | - | TGTGCCGGGAGGCGGAGCGGGAGCAGCACAGATACGCAGTATTTT | CAGRRSGSSTDTQYF
TRBJ2-1 | - | TRBV12-5 | few | TGTGCTAGTGGTTTGGTCTTTGAGCAGTTCTTC | CASGLVFEQFF
TRBJ1-2 | TRBD1 | TRBV5-1 | - | TGCGCCAGCAGCTTGGAGGGACAGCTCTATGGCTACACCTTC | CASSLEGQLYGYTF
TRBJ1-5 | - | TRBV6-5 | few | TGTGCCAGCAGTCAAACAGGGAATCAGCCCCAGCATTTT | CASSQTGNQPQHF
TRBJ2-7 | - | TRBV30 | few | TGTGCCTGGAGTCCGACGGTCAGCTCCTACGAGCAGTACTTC | CAWSPTVSSYEQYF
TRBJ2-3 | - | TRBV2 | - | TGTGCCAGCAGTGCGGACAGCCACACAGATACGCAGTATTTT | CASSADSHTDTQYF
TRBJ2-2 | - | TRBV7-9 | - | TGTGCCAGCAGCTCCCAAGGCACCGGGGAGCTGTTTTTT | CASSSQGTGELFF
TRBJ2-1 | - | TRBV5-6 | few | TGTGCCAGCAGCCTGGGACTTTTGGGCAATGAGCAGTTCTTC | CASSLGLLGNEQFF
TRBJ2-6 | - | TRBV5-1 | once | TGCGCCAGCAGAGATGCCAGCGCTGGGGCCAACGTCCTGACTTTC | CASRDASAGANVLTF
TRBJ1-2 | - | TRBV28 | few | TGTGCCAGCACTTCCCCCGGGGCCCACTATGGCTACACCTTC | CASTSPGAHYGYTF
TRBJ1-2 | - | TRBV9 | once | TGTGCCAGCAGCCCGAACGAGGGAAGCTATGGCTACACCTTC | CASSPNEGSYGYTF
TRBJ1-5 | - | TRBV30 | - | TGTGCCTGGAGTAGGGTAGATAGCAATCAGCCCCAGCATTTT | CAWSRVDSNQPQHF
TRBJ2-1 | TRBD2 | TRBV15 | - | TGTGCCACCAGCAGAGATAGAGGGGTAGCGGGATCGGGCTACAATGAGCAGTTCTTC | CATSRDRGVAGSGYNEQFF
TRBJ2-7 | TRBD2 | TRBV7-2 | once | TGTGCCAGCAGCCCCTTAGCGGGAGGGGCGAACTACGAGCAGTACTTC | CASSPLAGGANYEQYF
TRBJ2-1 | - | TRBV25-1 | - | TGTGCCAGCAGTGAGAGGAGCGACAATGAGCAGTTCTTC | CASSERSDNEQFF
TRBJ2-1 | - | TRBV5-1 | few | TGCGCCAGCAGCTTGGATTTCGGTGTATGGGTCAATGAGCAGTTCTTC | CASSLDFGVWVNEQFF
TRBJ1-2 | - | TRBV18 | once | TGTGCCAGCTCACCACCGGCGGGCGTCTATGGCTACACCTTC | CASSPPAGVYGYTF